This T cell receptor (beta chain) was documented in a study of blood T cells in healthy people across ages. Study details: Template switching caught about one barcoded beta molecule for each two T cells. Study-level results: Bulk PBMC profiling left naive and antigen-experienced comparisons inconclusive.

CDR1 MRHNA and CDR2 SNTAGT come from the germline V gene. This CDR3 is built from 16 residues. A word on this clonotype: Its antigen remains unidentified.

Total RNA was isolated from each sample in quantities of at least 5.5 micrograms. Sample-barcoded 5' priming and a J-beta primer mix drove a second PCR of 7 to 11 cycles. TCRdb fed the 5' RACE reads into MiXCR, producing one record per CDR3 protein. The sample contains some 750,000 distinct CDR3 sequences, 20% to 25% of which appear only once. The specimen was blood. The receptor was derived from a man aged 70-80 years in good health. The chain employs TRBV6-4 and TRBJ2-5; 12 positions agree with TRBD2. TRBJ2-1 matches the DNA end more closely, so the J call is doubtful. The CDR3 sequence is CASSDFPTSGRREQFF. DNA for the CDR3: TGTGCCAGCAGTGACTTTCCTACTAGCGGGAGGCGGGAGCAGTTCTTC.